One and the same sample provided the 21 T cell receptor beta chains below, sequenced in a study of patients and donors after allogeneic stem cell transplantation. From the RT-PCR reads, TCRdb called clonotypes with MiXCR, one entry per CDR3 protein. The sample yields 25,000 to 30,000 distinct CDR3 sequences, roughly 7.3% seen once. Sequences were obtained from blood, either unsorted or a sorted T cell fraction (not recorded which). Receptor source: a human donor who was either an allogeneic HSCT recipient or a stem cell or donor lymphocyte infusion donor (not recorded which). It is not recorded whose cells these are; they may come from a transplant donor.

This clonotype showed up many times. This chain links TRBV11-2 with TRBJ2-3; unclear D gene. V lost 0 bases to trimming and J lost 7 bases, with 20 bases between them. This CDR3 region has 17 residues. The germline V gene encodes CDR1 SGHAT and CDR2 FQNNGV. CDR3 in amino acids: CASSLDRPDRRLNTQYF. CDR3 DNA: TGTGCCAGCAGCTTAGATCGGCCAGATAGACGATTAAATACGCAGTATTTT.

This clonotype was recorded at least ten times. The chain has TRBV20-1 and TRBJ1-4; D gene ambiguous. V was cut by 3 bases and J by 8 bases, with 13 bases left in between. CDR1 and CDR2 (germline): DFQATT, SNEGSKA (reference sequence). The CDR3 length is 13 residues. The CDR3 DNA sequence: TGCAGTGCTAGTGTGCCTATGGGAGAAAAACTGTTTTTT. Amino acids: CSASVPMGEKLFF.

The V call is TRBV4-1, the J call TRBJ2-5; 7 bases agree with TRBD1. The germline V gene has CDR1 MGHRA and CDR2 YSYEKL. V trimming: 5 bases; J trimming: 4 bases; junction bases outside the gene matches: 10. This CDR3 is 15 amino acids long. Written as DNA, the CDR3 is TGCGCCAGCAGCTCCGGACAGGCGGTCAGAGAGACCCAGTACTTC. The encoded protein is CASSSGQAVRETQYF.

This clonotype was detected many times. The CDR3 sequence: CSVGGSSSNQPQHF. The CDR3 bases are TGCAGCGTTGGTGGCTCCTCTAGCAATCAGCCCCAGCATTTT. The chain links TRBV29-1 to TRBJ1-5, with D hard to call. V lost 4 bases to trimming and J lost 0 bases, with 10 bases between them. This CDR3 has 14 amino acids. Germline V lookup: CDR1 SQVTM, CDR2 ANQGSEA.

DNA of the CDR3: TGTGCCAGCAGCGTCCGAGCGGGACGACAGGGGAACACCATATATTTT. It codes for CASSVRAGRQGNTIYF. The chain joins TRBV9 to TRBJ1-3, with 8 bases matching TRBD1. J was trimmed by 7 bases and V by 2 bases; bases with no gene match: 11. CDR3 length: 16 amino acids. Germline CDR1 and CDR2: SGDLS and YYNGEE.

The chain uses TRBV28 and TRBJ2-7, with D maybe TRBD1 (6 bases). The germline V gene encodes CDR1 MDHEN and CDR2 SYDVKM. The CDR3 has 12 amino acids. V lost 7 bases and J lost 3, with 10 bases in between. CDR3 bases: TGTGCCAGCATCGGACAGCTCTACGAGCAGTACTTC. Protein sequence: CASIGQLYEQYF.

Judged by abundance, this clonotype is medium-sized. The chain employs TRBV6-2 or TRBV6-3 and TRBJ2-1; D may be TRBD2 (5 bases). V was clipped by 0 bases and J by 8 bases, with 11 bases between them. The CDR3 is 14 amino acids. The germline V gene encodes CDR1 MNHEY and CDR2 SVGEGT. CDR3 bases: TGTGCCAGCAGTTACTCTCGAGGGCTCGATGAGCAGTTCTTC. Its protein is CASSYSRGLDEQFF.

This clonotype came up many times. The gene calls are TRBV6-1 and TRBJ2-1; no clear D. From germline, CDR1 is MNHNS and CDR2 SASEGT. This CDR3 has 12 amino acids. V was shortened by 4 bases and J by 8 bases, with 9 bases between the two germline ends. CDR3 DNA sequence: TGTGCCAGCAGTGGGACGTCGGATGAGCAGTTCTTC. It codes for CASSGTSDEQFF.

This clonotype was observed at least ten times. This chain connects TRBV5-4 to TRBJ2-1, with 8 bases matching TRBD2. Germline-derived CDR1 and CDR2 are SGHNT and YYREEE (reference sequence). Trimming took 2 bases from V and 6 from J; bases not matched to a gene: 7. The CDR3 loop spans 15 amino acids. This CDR3 is CASSFYSGMGNEQFF. The CDR3, as DNA: TGTGCCAGCAGCTTTTATAGCGGGATGGGCAATGAGCAGTTCTTC.

This rearrangement joins TRBV7-9 to TRBJ1-1; possibly TRBD1 for D (5 bases). CDR1 is SEHNR and CDR2 is FQNEAQ in the germline V gene (reference sequence). The CDR3 contains 15 residues. V dropped 1 base and J dropped 5 bases, with 14 bases sitting between them. The CDR3 loop reads CASSLVRRRGTEAFF. The CDR3 DNA reads TGTGCCAGCAGCTTAGTCAGGCGCCGGGGGACTGAAGCTTTCTTT.

This clonotype was observed a handful of times. This rearrangement joins TRBV15 to TRBJ1-2, with D maybe TRBD1 (6 bases). Trimming left V 3 bases short and J 3 bases short, with 11 bases between. Germline CDR1 and CDR2: LNHNV and YYDKDF (reference sequence). CDR3 length: 14 amino acids. Here the CDR3 reads CATSSTGNYYGYTF. CDR3 in DNA: TGTGCCACCAGCAGCACAGGGAATTACTATGGCTACACCTTC.

Many counts were recorded for this clonotype. The chain employs TRBV5-1 and TRBJ1-5; no definite D call. This CDR3 has 15 residues. Germline CDR1 is SGHRS and CDR2 is YFSETQ. Trimming stripped 0 bases from V and 6 bases from J, with 13 bases between. CDR3 residues: CASSLGAGLGQPQHF. The DNA for the CDR3 is TGCGCCAGCAGCTTGGGCGCGGGTTTGGGTCAGCCCCAGCATTTT. Combining the CDR3 with reference TRBV5-1 and TRBJ1-5 gives the whole variable domain KAGVTQTPRYLIKTRGQQVTLSCSPISGHRSVSWYQQTPGQGLQFLFEYFSETQRNKGNFPGRFSGRQFSNSRSEMNVSTLELGDSALYLCASSLGAGLGQPQHFGDGTRLSIL.

This clonotype was recorded at least ten times. The rearrangement links TRBV5-1 to TRBJ2-5; the D gene is possibly TRBD1 (6 bases). The germline V gene encodes CDR1 SGHRS and CDR2 YFSETQ. V shed 5 bases and J shed 2 bases, with 13 bases lying between them. The CDR3 runs 14 residues. The chain's CDR3 is CASSWNGQQETQYF. As DNA, the CDR3 is TGCGCCAGCAGTTGGAATGGACAGCAAGAGACCCAGTACTTC.

This clonotype was seen at least ten times. The V and J genes are TRBV29-1 and TRBJ2-3; possible D gene TRBD2, 6 bases. The V end was cut by 0 bases, the J end by 5 bases, with 9 bases between. This CDR3 contains 13 residues. CDR1 is SQVTM and CDR2 is ANQGSEA in the germline V gene. The CDR3 sequence is CSVEEGRGDTQYF. The CDR3 DNA is TGCAGCGTTGAAGAAGGGCGGGGAGATACGCAGTATTTT.

Many counts were recorded for this clonotype. The chain couples TRBV19 to TRBJ1-5; D gene uncertain. Trimming took off 6 bases at V and 0 bases at J, with 12 bases between the two ends. CDR1 is LNHDA, CDR2 SQIVND, per germline (reference sequence). This CDR3 is 15 amino acids long. The CDR3 is CASRREGDSNQPQHF. DNA for the CDR3: TGTGCCAGTAGGAGGGAGGGCGATAGCAATCAGCCCCAGCATTTT.

This clonotype was seen repeatedly, ten times or more. J is TRBJ2-3 and V is TRBV28; the D is unclear. In germline, CDR1 is MDHEN, CDR2 SYDVKM. This CDR3 has 14 residues. Trimming took 1 base from V and 2 from J, leaving 7 bases between them. As DNA, the CDR3 is TGTGCCAGCAGTTTATCGATACACACAGATACGCAGTATTTT. This encodes CASSLSIHTDTQYF.

This clonotype came up many times. V gene TRBV6-1 combines with J gene TRBJ2-7, with D unclear. Trimming took 6 bases from V and 0 from J, leaving 9 bases between them. CDR3 length equals 13 residues. Germline V gives CDR1 MNHNS, CDR2 SASEGT. DNA of the CDR3: TGTGCCAGCAGGAGTTTCGCCTCCTACGAGCAGTACTTC. This gives the protein CASRSFASYEQYF.

This clonotype was seen a handful of times. The V and J genes are TRBV7-3 and TRBJ1-1; D remains unclear. V was pared by 5 bases and J by 1 base, with 17 bases between. Germline CDR1 SGHTA, CDR2 FQGTGA. The CDR3 has 16 residues. The CDR3 loop is CASSANLARKNTEAFF. The CDR3 DNA follows: TGTGCCAGCAGCGCTAACCTGGCTAGGAAGAACACTGAAGCTTTCTTT.

This clonotype was counted ten times or more. V and J are TRBV4-2 and TRBJ2-1; TRBD2 agrees at 9 bases. CDR3 length: 15 amino acids. J gave up 7 bases and V 4 bases, and 8 bases lay outside the gene matches. Per the germline V gene, CDR1 is LGHNA and CDR2 is YNFKEQ. CDR3 sequence (DNA): TGTGCCAGCAGCCCTTCGCGCGGGAGGGCTAATGAGCAGTTCTTC. Residues: CASSPSRGRANEQFF.

The rearrangement links TRBV7-9 to TRBJ1-2; perhaps TRBD1 as D (5 bases). The V and J ends lost 3 bases and 4 bases respectively, with 18 bases between them. This CDR3 has 16 residues. CDR1 and CDR2 from the germline V gene are SEHNR and FQNEAQ (reference sequence). CDR3 amino acids: CASSFGEGALGYGYTF. The DNA of the CDR3 is TGTGCCAGCAGCTTCGGGGAAGGGGCTTTAGGCTATGGCTACACCTTC. Complete variable domain (other parts from reference TRBV7-9 and TRBJ1-2): DTGVSQNPRHKITKRGQNVTFRCDPISEHNRLYWYRQTLGQGPEFLTYFQNEAQLEKSRLLSDRFSAERPKGSFSTLEIQRTEQGDSAMYLCASSFGEGALGYGYTFGSGTRLTVV.

CDR3 residues: CAIQGPGRNEQFF. The CDR3, as DNA: TGTGCCATCCAGGGCCCCGGGCGAAATGAGCAGTTCTTC. J is TRBJ2-1 and V is TRBV28, with D perhaps matching TRBD1 (5 bases). The ends were cut back, 10 bases at V and 7 bases at J, with 17 bases in the middle. CDR1 is MDHEN and CDR2 is SYDVKM in the germline V gene. The CDR3 covers 13 residues.